This TCR beta chain emerged from a study of T cell repertoires in cytomegalovirus infection. Study-level background: Carrying CMV and the relevant HLA type showed in public TCR beta signatures.

Germline-derived CDR1 and CDR2 are SQVTM and ANQGSEA. The CDR3 is 11 residues long. MiXCR, applied by TCRdb to the reads, yields one record per CDR3 protein. The sample includes 270,000 or so distinct CDR3 sequences, about 15% of them seen just once. This clonotype appeared a few times. This sequence was found in a human donor in good health (CMV status not recorded). Some clones in this sample may be carry-over from other donors' samples. What was sequenced was CD8+ T cells from PBMCs. The chain links TRBV29-1 to TRBJ1-1; 7 nucleotides line up with TRBD1. The CDR3 nucleotides read TGCACCGGGACAGAGAACACTGAAGCTTTCTTT. It specifies CTGTENTEAFF.